What follows is one T cell receptor (beta chain) and its context. The CDR3 runs 13 residues. V lost 4 bases and J lost 7, with 10 bases in between. The germline V gene encodes CDR1 KGHDR and CDR2 SFDVKD. The record originates from a study of control samples from healthy donors and cancer patients. Data came from immunoSEQ multiplex PCR; TCRdb stores just in-frame clones and leaves some out. The table lists 150,000 or so clones, about 90% of them singletons. The sequenced sample was blood. This clonotype was sampled from a man aged 18 to 35 in good health. The V call is TRBV24-1, the J call TRBJ2-1; D gene unclear. As DNA, the CDR3 is TGTGCCACCAGTGACAGCCCTAGTAATGAGCAGTTCTTC. Translation: CATSDSPSNEQFF.